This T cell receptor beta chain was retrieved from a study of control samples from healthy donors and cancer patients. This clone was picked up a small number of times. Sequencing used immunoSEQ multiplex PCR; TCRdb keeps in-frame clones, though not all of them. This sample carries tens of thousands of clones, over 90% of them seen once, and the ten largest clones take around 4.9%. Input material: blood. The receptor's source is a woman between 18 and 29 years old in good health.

CDR3 sequence: CASSQLVGRGRSDTQYF. CDR3 DNA sequence: TGTGCCAGCAGCCAGCTGGTCGGCAGGGGGCGATCGGATACGCAGTATTTT. This chain joins TRBV3-1 (or the pseudogene TRBV3-2) and TRBJ2-3, with TRBD1 matching over 8 bases. Germline assignment: CDR1 LGHDT and CDR2 YNNKEL (reference sequence). The CDR3 is made up of 17 amino acids. J was trimmed by 6 bases and V by 3 bases; bases with no gene match: 14.